This paragraph reports one T cell receptor beta chain. The germline gives CDR1 GTSNPN, CDR2 SVGIG (reference sequence). This CDR3 contains 13 residues. V lost 1 base to trimming and J lost 0 bases, with 4 bases between them. Extracted from the samples, RNA was reverse transcribed into cDNA to serve as the sequencing template. The table came from immunoSEQ multiplex PCR; TCRdb's copy has only in-frame clones and leaves some out. The table lists around 29,000 clones, 65% to 80% of them singletons. The data belong to a study of CD8+ T cells in alopecia areata. This receptor was taken from a human donor with alopecia areata. The chain employs TRBV30 and TRBJ2-1; unclear D gene. Sequenced material: NKG2D-low CD8+ T cells sorted from blood. The CDR3 nucleotides read TGTGCCTGGAGTGACAGCTCCTACAATGAGCAGTTCTTC. Its protein is CAWSDSSYNEQFF.